This is a list of T cell receptor beta chains from one sample in a study of cytomegalovirus exposure and HLA in healthy donors. Measured with immunoSEQ multiplex PCR; TCRdb has only the in-frame clones, and not every one. The repertoire includes under 110,000 clones, roughly two thirds of them detected once, and about 2.8% sits in the top ten. The specimen was PBMCs. All receptors come from a female donor in good health and CMV-seronegative. Each CDR3 is given with its conserved first and last residue. A D gene is named only where the DNA matches it firmly. Rows may omit the clone size; those that give it use once, few, many or a size class.

TRBJ2-7 TRBD1 TRBV27 NA TGTGCCAGCAGTTTGGACAGGGCCAACGAGCAGTACTTC CASSLDRANEQYF
TRBJ2-3 TRBD1 TRBV5-5 NA TGTGCCAGCAGCTTGGTCTTGGTTGGGACAGCCGCTTTCCAGGCAGATACGCAGTATTTT CASSLVLVGTAAFQADTQYF
TRBJ2-2 TRBD2 TRBV4-3 NA TGCGCCAGCAGCCAAGCACTAGCGGGGAACACCGGGGAGCTGTTTTTT CASSQALAGNTGELFF
TRBJ1-5 NA TRBV5-5 few TGTGCCAGCAGCTTGAGCGGGCAGCCCCAGCATTTT CASSLSGQPQHF
TRBJ2-7 NA TRBV30 NA TGTGCCTGGAGCGCAGCCTACGAGCAGTACTTC CAWSAAYEQYF
TRBJ2-3 NA TRBV5-1 NA TGCGCCAGCAGCTTGGAGGAAGGGGTCACAGATACGCAGTATTTT CASSLEEGVTDTQYF
TRBJ2-7 TRBD1 TRBV5-5 NA TGTGCCAGCAGCTTGTTTGGGACAGGGGACTACGAGCAGTACTTC CASSLFGTGDYEQYF
TRBJ2-3 NA TRBV5-1 few TGCGCCAGCAGTCGAACCAGCGGGAGCACAGATACGCAGTATTTT CASSRTSGSTDTQYF
TRBJ1-1 TRBD1 TRBV2 NA TGTGCCAGCAGGGCCCTGGACAGGGCGATGAACACTGAAGCTTTCTTT CASRALDRAMNTEAFF
TRBJ2-1 NA TRBV5-4 NA TGTGCCAGCAGCCTACCTCCAACAGGGGGGGGGTCCGATGAGCAGTTCTTC CASSLPPTGGGSDEQFF
TRBJ2-1 TRBD2 TRBV27 NA TGTGCCAGCACCACGGGGGGAGCGGGAGGGCGGGGTGAGCAGTTCTTC CASTTGGAGGRGEQFF
TRBJ2-7 TRBD2 TRBV29-1 once TGCAGCGTAGTTAGCGGGAGGAACCACGAGCAGTACTTC CSVVSGRNHEQYF
TRBJ1-2 NA TRBV11-2 NA TGTGCCAGCAGCTTAGTCCCCGGCGGCGCCAACTATGGCTACACCTTC CASSLVPGGANYGYTF
TRBJ2-5 TRBD2 TRBV11-2 NA TGTGCCAGCAGCCCACTAGCGGGGTCACAAGAGACCCAGTACTTC CASSPLAGSQETQYF
TRBJ1-1 NA TRBV5-4 NA TGTGCCAGCAGCTCTGACCAGGGCCGAGCTGAAGCTTTCTTT CASSSDQGRAEAFF
TRBJ2-1 NA TRBV4-3 few TGCGCCAGCAGCCAAGAACGTCACGGGAACAATGAGCAGTTCTTC CASSQERHGNNEQFF